Shown below are 27 T cell receptor beta chains from a single sample sequenced in a study of metastatic and nonmetastatic thyroid tumors. TCRdb reanalyzed the PCR reads via MiXCR. Of tens of thousands of clones listed, approximately 19% are singletons. Thyroid surgery had not been preceded by any treatment in any patient. Sequenced material: blood. The source is a male donor with papillary thyroid cancer or a benign thyroid nodule (not recorded which). Some clones in this sample may be carry-over from other donors' samples.

This clone was recorded many times. This chain joins TRBV5-6 and TRBJ1-5; TRBD1 matches at 7 bases. CDR1 and CDR2 from the germline V gene are SGHDT and YYEEEE. Trimming took 3 bases from V and 6 from J; bases not matched to a gene: 6. The CDR3 loop spans 14 amino acids. In nucleotides, the CDR3 is TGTGCCAGCAGCTCAATGACAGGGAGTCAGCCCCAGCATTTT. Translation: CASSSMTGSQPQHF.

The chain carries TRBV6-2 or TRBV6-3 and TRBJ2-7, with TRBD1 matching over 7 bases. The CDR3 loop spans 13 amino acids. Germline V gene lookup returns CDR1 MNHEY and CDR2 SVGEGT. V gave up 2 bases and J gave up 10 bases; unmatched junction bases: 8. CDR3 residues: CASSYGQVAVQYF. CDR3 sequence (DNA): TGTGCCAGCAGTTACGGACAGGTTGCAGTACAGTACTTC.

This clone was counted ten times or more. V and J are TRBV11-2 and TRBJ2-3; D is undetermined. The V gene's germline CDR1 is SGHAT and CDR2 FQNNGV. Deletions cut 4 bases from V and 4 bases from J, with 6 bases between. The CDR3 covers 12 residues. The CDR3 DNA reads TGTGCCAGCAGCTCGTACCCAGATACGCAGTATTTT. This gives the protein CASSSYPDTQYF.

By share of the sample, this clone is medium-sized. The chain joins TRBV24-1 to TRBJ2-2, with 10 bases lining up with TRBD2. The CDR3 length is 14 residues. Germline V gene lookup returns CDR1 KGHDR and CDR2 SFDVKD. With V trimmed by 8 bases and J by 4 bases, 3 bases remained unmatched. The CDR3 sequence: CATTPSGSTGELFF. In DNA, the CDR3 is TGTGCCACCACCCCTAGCGGGAGCACCGGGGAGCTGTTTTTT.

In its sample, this clone was seen once. The chain recombines TRBV5-1 with TRBJ1-5; 9 bases align to TRBD1. Germline trimming cut 4 bases from V and 0 bases from J; bases unmatched to any gene: 20. The germline gives CDR1 SGHRS, CDR2 YFSETQ. The CDR3 runs 21 residues. CDR3 sequence reads: CASSKTPHRGRYVNSNQPQHF. The CDR3 bases are TGCGCCAGCAGCAAGACCCCTCACAGGGGGCGCTACGTGAATAGCAATCAGCCCCAGCATTTT.

This clone was seen at least ten times. The rearrangement uses TRBV20-1 and TRBJ2-5, with unresolved D. V lost 5 bases, J lost 5 bases, and 12 bases lay in between. This CDR3 is built from 12 residues. Germline V lookup: CDR1 DFQATT, CDR2 SNEGSKA (reference sequence). The CDR3 spells CSAPRQRETQYF. The CDR3 nucleotides read TGCAGTGCTCCCCGCCAACGGGAGACCCAGTACTTC.

This clone was detected only once. The chain is built from TRBV7-3 and TRBJ2-1, with TRBD2 matching 8 bases. The CDR3 consists of 14 residues. The germline V gene has CDR1 SGHTA and CDR2 FQGTGA. The trim removed 5 bases at V and 8 bases at J, leaving 8 bases unmatched. The CDR3 DNA reads as TGTGCCAGCAGCCGCAGCGGGAGTTCGTATGAGCAGTTCTTC. It translates to CASSRSGSSYEQFF.

This clone was seen more than once but under ten times. The CDR3 DNA follows: TGTGCCAGTAGTATCGTGGGCGGGATAGCCTACAATGAGCAGTTCTTC. Its translation: CASSIVGGIAYNEQFF. V and J are TRBV19 and TRBJ2-1, with a weak D call TRBD2 (6 bases). Trimming left V 3 bases short and J 2 bases short, with 14 bases between. The CDR3 has 16 amino acids. Per the germline V gene, CDR1 is LNHDA and CDR2 is SQIVND (reference sequence). Full variable domain (missing parts from reference TRBV19 and TRBJ2-1): DGGITQSPKYLFRKEGQNVTLSCEQNLNHDAMYWYRQDPGQGLRLIYYSQIVNDFQKGDIAEGYSVSREKKESFPLTVTSAQKNPTAFYLCASSIVGGIAYNEQFFGPGTRLTVL.

This clone was detected many times. The V call is TRBV6-5, the J call TRBJ2-4, with D perhaps matching TRBD2 (6 bases). Between the trimmed V and J ends, which lost 2 bases and 0 bases, there was a span of 11 bases. CDR3 length: 16 residues. Germline V gene lookup returns CDR1 MNHEY and CDR2 SVGAGI. CDR3 in DNA: TGTGCCAGCAGTTACCCACGGGAGCCAGCCAAAAACATTCAGTACTTC. It translates to CASSYPREPAKNIQYF.

By sample fraction, this clone is medium-sized (0.01 to 0.1%). This rearrangement joins TRBV27 to TRBJ1-5; the match to TRBD1 covers 7 bases. This CDR3 contains 13 residues. Germline V lookup: CDR1 MNHEY, CDR2 SMNVEV (reference sequence). Germline trimming cut 6 bases from V and 2 bases from J; bases unmatched to any gene: 1. CDR3 sequence reads: CASSGQGNQPQHF. The DNA of the CDR3 is TGTGCCAGCAGCGGACAGGGCAATCAGCCCCAGCATTTT.

This clone ranks as medium-sized. The chain is built from TRBV27 and TRBJ2-2; TRBD2 agrees at 10 bases. The CDR3 runs 16 residues. Germline V gene data show CDR1 as MNHEY and CDR2 as SMNVEV (reference sequence). V was pared by 5 bases and J by 2 bases, with 5 bases of the junction left unmatched. CDR3 DNA sequence: TGTGCCAGCAGTCCTCTAGCGGGAGCCAACACCGGGGAGCTGTTTTTT. Residues: CASSPLAGANTGELFF.

This clone was observed many times. This chain joins TRBV7-6 and TRBJ2-5; no definite D call. The CDR3 has 14 residues. The V gene lost 3 bases and the J gene lost 5 bases, with 13 bases spanning the gap. Germline V gene lookup returns CDR1 SGHVS and CDR2 FNYEAQ. This CDR3 is CASSLGSPWETQYF. In DNA form, the CDR3 reads TGTGCCAGCAGCTTGGGGTCCCCTTGGGAGACCCAGTACTTC.

This clone was observed at least ten times. The chain is built from TRBV15 and TRBJ2-1; possibly TRBD1 for D (6 bases). The ends were cut back, 2 bases at V and 12 bases at J, with 23 bases in the middle. Germline V gives CDR1 LNHNV, CDR2 YYDKDF (reference sequence). The CDR3 spans 16 residues. CDR3 protein: CATSRPMTGSTTGQFF. As DNA, the CDR3 is TGTGCCACCAGCAGACCTATGACAGGATCCACAACCGGGCAGTTCTTC.

Ten or more counts support this clone. For the CDR3, the DNA is TGTGCCAGCTCACTACCCGGGACAGGTTTGCAGCAGTACTTC. This codes for CASSLPGTGLQQYF. The rearrangement uses TRBV18 and TRBJ2-7; 8 positions agree with TRBD1. This CDR3 contains 14 residues. In germline, CDR1 is KGHSH, CDR2 LQKENI. Trimming at V came to 4 bases and at J to 8 bases, leaving 10 bases not matched to a gene. Based on the CDR3 plus reference TRBV18 and TRBJ2-7, the full variable domain is NAGVMQNPRHLVRRRGQEARLRCSPMKGHSHVYWYRQLPEEGLKFMVYLQKENIIDESGMPKERFSAEFPKEGPSILRIQQVVRGDSAAYFCASSLPGTGLQQYFGPGTRLTVT.

This clone was detected many times. The rearrangement links TRBV30 to TRBJ1-2, with TRBD1 identical over 9 bases. The CDR3 totals 13 residues. Germline-derived CDR1 and CDR2 are GTSNPN and SVGIG (reference sequence). V gave up 3 bases and J gave up 7 bases; unmatched junction bases: 6. The CDR3 loop is CAWRAGQGGGYTF. CDR3 DNA: TGTGCCTGGAGAGCGGGACAGGGTGGTGGCTACACCTTC. The full variable domain, in which reference TRBV30 and TRBJ1-2 provide the parts outside the CDR3, is SQTIHQWPATLVQPVGSPLSLECTVEGTSNPNLYWYRQAAGRGLQLLFYSVGIGQISSEVPQNLSASRPQDRQFILSSKKLLLSDSGFYLCAWRAGQGGGYTFGSGTRLTVV.

This rearrangement joins TRBV30 to TRBJ2-7; 8 nucleotides match TRBD1. Germline CDR1 is GTSNPN and CDR2 is SVGIG (reference sequence). V lost 8 bases to trimming and J lost 5 bases; unmatched junction nucleotides: 11. This CDR3 has 13 amino acids. CDR3 sequence (DNA): TGTGCCCGGGGCAGGGGGCGTAGGGACGAGCAGTACTTC. This gives the protein CARGRGRRDEQYF.

This clone has a single count. The gene calls are TRBV7-8 and TRBJ2-2, with D hard to call. Germline V gene data show CDR1 as SGHVS and CDR2 as FQNEAQ. There are 14 residues in the CDR3. The germline V and J ends were trimmed by 5 bases and 4 bases, with 11 bases remaining between them. CDR3 bases: TGTGCCAGCAGCCAATTTTGGGCCACCGGGGAGCTGTTTTTT. Residues: CASSQFWATGELFF.

This clone was seen repeatedly, ten times or more. This could be a read error, since a much larger clone is one nucleotide away. The chain uses TRBV5-1 and TRBJ2-3; tentatively, D is TRBD2 (6 bases). The CDR3 spans 17 residues. Trimming took off 0 bases at V and 6 bases at J, with 20 bases between the two ends. Per germline, CDR1 SGHRS and CDR2 YFSETQ. The CDR3 DNA reads as TGCGCCAGCAGCTTGGGCTCGTCTGGCGGGAAGAGGGATACGCAGTATTTT. Its protein product is CASSLGSSGGKRDTQYF.

This clone was recorded at least ten times. V usage is TRBV20-1 and J usage is TRBJ2-7; the match to TRBD2 covers 11 bases. CDR1 and CDR2 (germline): DFQATT, SNEGSKA (reference sequence). The CDR3 has 17 residues. Trimming took 5 bases from V and 0 from J; bases not matched to a gene: 12. The CDR3 DNA sequence: TGCAGTGCTTTCAAATATGGGACTAGCGGAAACTCCTACGAGCAGTACTTC. It yields the protein CSAFKYGTSGNSYEQYF.

This chain uses TRBV2 with TRBJ2-3; D gene uncertain. The CDR3 is 15 residues long. V lost 6 bases, J lost 1 base, and 14 bases lay in between. Germline V gene sequence: CDR1 SNHLY, CDR2 FYNNEI. CDR3 coding DNA: TGTGCCAGCAGACAAGAAGTCTGGGGCACAGATACGCAGTATTTT. Residues: CASRQEVWGTDTQYF.

In regard to this clone: Germline and junction disagree at one end, which may indicate a read error. The chain employs TRBV6-1 and TRBJ2-7; D is possibly TRBD2 (6 bases). The CDR3 runs to 13 residues. Germline V gene sequence: CDR1 MNHNS, CDR2 SASEGT. The CDR3 sequence: CATSLASCYEQCF. CDR3 DNA: TGTGCCACCTCTCTAGCGAGTTGCTACGAGCAGTGCTTC.

About this clone: Given a much more abundant clone one base away, this may be a read error. The chain employs TRBV11-2 and TRBJ2-3; 15 nucleotides align to TRBD2. CDR1 is SGHAT, CDR2 FQNNGV, per germline. This CDR3 contains 17 residues. CDR3 nucleotides: TGTGTCAGCAGCTCCGGGACTAGCGGGAGGATCTCAGATACGCAGTATTTT. Encoded protein: CVSSSGTSGRISDTQYF.

This clone was found many times. The rearrangement uses TRBV19 and TRBJ2-7, with D perhaps being TRBD1 or TRBD2 (5 bases each). The CDR3 extends over 13 amino acids. The germline CDR1 and CDR2 sequences are LNHDA and SQIVND (reference sequence). V was trimmed by 4 bases and J by 7 bases, leaving 14 bases between them. As DNA, the CDR3 is TGTGCCAGTAGTAGGGACCTGGAGGAGGAGCAGTACTTC. Protein product: CASSRDLEEEQYF.

This clone is termed medium-sized. V and J are TRBV6-4 and TRBJ1-2; 7 bases are a match to TRBD1. Germline assignment: CDR1 MRHNA and CDR2 SNTAGT. J lost 7 bases, V lost 4 bases, and 0 bases had no gene match. This CDR3 is 11 amino acids long. The CDR3 loop reads CASSGQGGYTF. CDR3 nucleotides: TGTGCCAGCAGTGGACAGGGTGGCTACACCTTC.

Concerning this clone itself: Its ends do not fully match the called genes, so a read error is possible. V is TRBV27 and J is TRBJ2-5; D may match TRBD1 or TRBD2 (5 bases each). Looked up from germline, CDR1 is MNHEY and CDR2 is SMNVEV (reference sequence). The CDR3 contains 16 residues. The CDR3 loop reads CASSLFLGATQETQYF. In nucleotides, the CDR3 is TGTGCCAGCAGTTTATTTCTCGGGGCCACGCAAGAGACACAGTACTTC.

In its sample, this clone ranks as medium-sized (0.01 to 0.1%). The chain links TRBV28 to TRBJ2-7; D gene uncertain. Germline CDR1 MDHEN, CDR2 SYDVKM. The CDR3 is made up of 12 amino acids. V shed 9 bases and J shed 0 bases, with 9 bases lying between them. The CDR3 spells CASKDSSYEQYF. The DNA for the CDR3 is TGTGCCAGTAAGGATAGCTCCTACGAGCAGTACTTC.

The chain carries TRBV7-3 and TRBJ2-3; perhaps TRBD1 as D (6 bases). Per the germline V gene, CDR1 is SGHTA and CDR2 is FQGTGA. V was clipped by 0 bases and J by 2 bases, with 9 bases between them. The CDR3 has 15 residues. The CDR3 DNA sequence: TGTGCCAGCAGCTTAACAGGACAGCTCACAGATACGCAGTATTTT. This sequence encodes CASSLTGQLTDTQYF.